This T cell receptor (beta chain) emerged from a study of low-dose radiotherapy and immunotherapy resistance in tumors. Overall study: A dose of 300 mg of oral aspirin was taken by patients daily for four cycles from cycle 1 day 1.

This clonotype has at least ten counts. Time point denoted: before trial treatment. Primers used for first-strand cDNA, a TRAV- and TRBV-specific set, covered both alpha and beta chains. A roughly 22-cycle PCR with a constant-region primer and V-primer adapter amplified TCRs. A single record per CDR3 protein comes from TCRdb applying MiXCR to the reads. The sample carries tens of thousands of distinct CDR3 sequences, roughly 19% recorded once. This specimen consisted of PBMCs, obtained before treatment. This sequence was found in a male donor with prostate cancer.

The CDR3 nucleotides are TGTGCCAGCACCCCCGACGGGGTGGTCACTGAAGCTTTCTTT. It codes for CASTPDGVVTEAFF. J is TRBJ1-1 and V is TRBV12-3 or TRBV12-4; D remains unclear. Between the trimmed V and J ends, which lost 7 bases and 4 bases, there was a span of 16 bases. This CDR3 comprises 14 residues.